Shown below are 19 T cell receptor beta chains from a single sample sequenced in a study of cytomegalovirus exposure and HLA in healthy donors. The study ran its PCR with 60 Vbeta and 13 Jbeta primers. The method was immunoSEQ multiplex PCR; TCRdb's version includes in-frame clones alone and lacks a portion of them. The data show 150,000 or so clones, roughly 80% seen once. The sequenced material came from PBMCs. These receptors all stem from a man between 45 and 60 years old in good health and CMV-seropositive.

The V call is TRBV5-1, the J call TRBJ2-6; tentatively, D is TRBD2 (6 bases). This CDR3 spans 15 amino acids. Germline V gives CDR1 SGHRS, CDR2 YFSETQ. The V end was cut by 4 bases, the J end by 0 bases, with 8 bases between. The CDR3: CASSPGGSGANVLTF. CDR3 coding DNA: TGCGCCAGCAGCCCCGGGGGCTCTGGGGCCAACGTCCTGACTTTC.

The CDR3 reads CASRTDRAFGYTF. The CDR3 region has the DNA TGTGCCAGCAGGACGGACAGGGCTTTTGGCTACACCTTC. The chain combines TRBV5-4 with TRBJ1-2; 8 bases match TRBD1. Germline V CDR1 and CDR2: SGHNT, YYREEE (reference sequence). This CDR3 has 13 amino acids. The J segment lost 7 bases and the V segment lost 5 bases, leaving 7 bases of the junction unmatched.

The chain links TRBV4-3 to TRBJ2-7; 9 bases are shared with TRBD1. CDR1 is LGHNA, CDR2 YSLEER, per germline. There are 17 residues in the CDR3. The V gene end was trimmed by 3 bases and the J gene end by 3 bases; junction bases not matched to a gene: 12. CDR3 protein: CASSHYPTRQGVYEQYF. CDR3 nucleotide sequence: TGCGCCAGCAGCCACTACCCTACTCGACAGGGGGTCTACGAGCAGTACTTC.

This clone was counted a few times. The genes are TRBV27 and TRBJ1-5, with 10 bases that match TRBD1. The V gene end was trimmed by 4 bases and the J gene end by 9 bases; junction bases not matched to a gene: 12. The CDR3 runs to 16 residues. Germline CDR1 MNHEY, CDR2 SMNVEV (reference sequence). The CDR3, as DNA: TGTGCCAGCAGTTCCTTGGGACAGGGGATTGGGGCGCCCCAGCATTTT. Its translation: CASSSLGQGIGAPQHF.

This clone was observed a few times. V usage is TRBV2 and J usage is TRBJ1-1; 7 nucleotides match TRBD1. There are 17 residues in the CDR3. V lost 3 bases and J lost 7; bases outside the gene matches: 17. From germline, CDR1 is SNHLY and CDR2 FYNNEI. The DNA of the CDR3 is TGTGCCAGCAGTGAGACGCGGAGCCTTATAGGGGGCAATGAAGCTTTCTTT. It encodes CASSETRSLIGGNEAFF. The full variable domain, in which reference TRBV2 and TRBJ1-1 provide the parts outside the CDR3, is EPEVTQTPSHQVTQMGQEVILRCVPISNHLYFYWYRQILGQKVEFLVSFYNNEISEKSEIFDDQFSVERPDGSNFTLKIRSTKLEDSAMYFCASSETRSLIGGNEAFFGQGTRLTVV.

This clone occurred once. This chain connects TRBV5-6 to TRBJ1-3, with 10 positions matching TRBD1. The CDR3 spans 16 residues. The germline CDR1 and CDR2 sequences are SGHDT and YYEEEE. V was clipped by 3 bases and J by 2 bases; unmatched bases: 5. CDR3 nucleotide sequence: TGTGCCAGCAGCTACCGACAGGGGGCGACTGGAAACACCATATATTTT. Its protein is CASSYRQGATGNTIYF.

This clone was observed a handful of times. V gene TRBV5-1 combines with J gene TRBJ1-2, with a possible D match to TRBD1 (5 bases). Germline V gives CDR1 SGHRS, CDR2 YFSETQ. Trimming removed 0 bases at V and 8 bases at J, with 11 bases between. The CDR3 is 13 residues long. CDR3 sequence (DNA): TGCGCCAGCAGCTTGGATGGGGGAGGCGGCTACACCTTC. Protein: CASSLDGGGGYTF.

The chain's CDR3 is CASSSHLSRGGPNEQFF. The DNA for the CDR3 is TGTGCCAGCAGCTCTCACCTGTCGCGGGGGGGCCCCAATGAGCAGTTCTTC. The J gene is TRBJ2-1, the V gene TRBV5-6, with TRBD2 matching over 9 bases. CDR1 is SGHDT, CDR2 YYEEEE, per germline. The CDR3 is 17 residues long. V trimming: 3 bases; J trimming: 6 bases; junction bases outside the gene matches: 13.

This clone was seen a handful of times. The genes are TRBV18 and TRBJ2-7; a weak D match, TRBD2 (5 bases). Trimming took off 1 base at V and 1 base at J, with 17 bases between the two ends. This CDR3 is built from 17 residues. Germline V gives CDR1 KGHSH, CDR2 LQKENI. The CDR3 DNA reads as TGTGCCAGCTCACCACTTAGTATAAGCGGATCGTCCTACGAGCAGTACTTC. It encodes CASSPLSISGSSYEQYF. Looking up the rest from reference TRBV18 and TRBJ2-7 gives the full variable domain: NAGVMQNPRHLVRRRGQEARLRCSPMKGHSHVYWYRQLPEEGLKFMVYLQKENIIDESGMPKERFSAEFPKEGPSILRIQQVVRGDSAAYFCASSPLSISGSSYEQYFGPGTRLTVT.

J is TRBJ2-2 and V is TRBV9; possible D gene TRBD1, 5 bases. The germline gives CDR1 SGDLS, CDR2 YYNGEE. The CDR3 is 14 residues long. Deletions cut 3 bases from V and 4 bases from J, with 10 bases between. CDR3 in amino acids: CASSDRQGTGELFF. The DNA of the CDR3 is TGTGCCAGCAGCGATCGCCAGGGCACCGGGGAGCTGTTTTTT.

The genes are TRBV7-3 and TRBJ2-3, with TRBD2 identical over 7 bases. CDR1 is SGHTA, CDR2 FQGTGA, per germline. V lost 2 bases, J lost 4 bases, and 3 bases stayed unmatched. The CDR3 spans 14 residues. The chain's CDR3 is CASSLGGVADTQYF. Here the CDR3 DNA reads TGTGCCAGCAGCTTAGGGGGGGTGGCAGATACGCAGTATTTT.

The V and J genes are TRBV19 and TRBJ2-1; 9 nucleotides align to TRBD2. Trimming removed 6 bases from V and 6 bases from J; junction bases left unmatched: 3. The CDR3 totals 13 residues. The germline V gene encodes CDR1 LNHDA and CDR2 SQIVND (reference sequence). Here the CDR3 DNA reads TGTGCCAGTAGGTGGCGGGGGGGCAATGAGCAGTTCTTC. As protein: CASRWRGGNEQFF.

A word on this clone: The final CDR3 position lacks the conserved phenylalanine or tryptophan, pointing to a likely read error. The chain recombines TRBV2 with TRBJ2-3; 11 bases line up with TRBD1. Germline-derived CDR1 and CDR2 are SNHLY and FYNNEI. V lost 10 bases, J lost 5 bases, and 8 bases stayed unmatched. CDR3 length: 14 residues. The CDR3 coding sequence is TGTGCCACCCTCGGACAGGGGGCCGGAGATACGCAGTATTCT. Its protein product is CATLGQGAGDTQYS.

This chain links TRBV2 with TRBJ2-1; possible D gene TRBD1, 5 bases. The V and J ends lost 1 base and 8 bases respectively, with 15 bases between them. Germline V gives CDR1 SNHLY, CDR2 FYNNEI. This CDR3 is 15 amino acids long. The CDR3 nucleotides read TGTGCCAGCAGTGAAGAATGGGGCCACCGGTATGAGCAGTTCTTC. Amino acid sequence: CASSEEWGHRYEQFF.

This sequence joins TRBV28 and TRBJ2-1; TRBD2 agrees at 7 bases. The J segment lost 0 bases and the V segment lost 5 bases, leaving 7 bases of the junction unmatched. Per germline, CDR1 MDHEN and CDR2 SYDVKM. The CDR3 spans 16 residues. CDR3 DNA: TGTGCCAGCAGTCCCCTAGCGGACTTCTCCTACAATGAGCAGTTCTTC. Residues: CASSPLADFSYNEQFF.

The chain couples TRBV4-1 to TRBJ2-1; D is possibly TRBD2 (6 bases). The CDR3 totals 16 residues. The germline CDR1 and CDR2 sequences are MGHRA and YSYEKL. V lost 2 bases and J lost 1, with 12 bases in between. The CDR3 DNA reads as TGCGCCAGCAGCCAACTCTTCGGGGGATCCTACAATGAGCAGTTCTTC. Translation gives CASSQLFGGSYNEQFF.

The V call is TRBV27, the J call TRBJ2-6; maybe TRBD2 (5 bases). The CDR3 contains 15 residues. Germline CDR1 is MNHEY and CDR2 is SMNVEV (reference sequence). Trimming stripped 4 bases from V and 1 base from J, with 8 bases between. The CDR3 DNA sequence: TGTGCCAGCAGTTCCCGGGGATCTGGGGCCAACGTCCTGACTTTC. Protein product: CASSSRGSGANVLTF.

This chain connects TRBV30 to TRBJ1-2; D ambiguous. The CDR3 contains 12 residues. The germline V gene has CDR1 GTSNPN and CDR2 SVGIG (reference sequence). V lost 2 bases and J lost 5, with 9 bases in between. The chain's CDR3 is CAWSYAGYGYTF. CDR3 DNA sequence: TGTGCCTGGAGTTACGCGGGATATGGCTACACCTTC.

CDR3: CASSFSNRGSGYTF. The CDR3 DNA reads as TGTGCCAGCAGTTTTAGTAACAGGGGATCTGGCTACACCTTC. The chain links TRBV27 to TRBJ1-2, with TRBD1 matching 7 bases. Germline-derived CDR1 and CDR2 are MNHEY and SMNVEV (reference sequence). CDR3 size: 14 residues. V gave up 3 bases and J gave up 7 bases; unmatched junction bases: 8.